This T cell receptor (beta chain) stems from a study of cytomegalovirus exposure and HLA in healthy donors. Study-wide background: In terms of ancestry, the Caucasian-associated cluster contained roughly 81% of the roughly 400 genotyped donors.

This CDR3 spans 13 amino acids. V was shortened by 6 bases and J by 5 bases, with 13 bases between the two germline ends. Germline CDR1 MGHDK, CDR2 SYGVNS. This clone was counted between two and nine times. Nominally healthy donors were sampled, though unrecorded immune exposures were likely. PCR employed 60 Vbeta and 13 Jbeta primers. The method was immunoSEQ multiplex PCR; TCRdb's version includes in-frame clones alone and lacks a portion of them. The sample has under 200,000 clones, roughly 80% seen once. This receptor was obtained from a woman aged 18-29 years in good health and CMV-seronegative. The J gene is TRBJ1-1, the V gene TRBV25-1; D is unresolved. The specimen was PBMCs. The DNA of the CDR3 is TGTGCCAGCAGGGACCCGGGAAGGACTGAAGCTTTCTTT. It is translated as CASRDPGRTEAFF.